The 16 T cell receptor beta chains given below trace back to one sample, sequenced in a study of T cell clonotyping in hematopoietic cell transplantation. Libraries were prepared by immunoSEQ multiplex PCR; TCRdb keeps only in-frame clonotypes and omits some of them. The sample has about 41,000 clones, nearly 97% seen once. The sequencing sample was made of peripheral blood mononuclear cells. These receptors all stem from a man aged 25 to 40 in good health. Some clones in this sample may be carry-over from other donors' samples.

This clone was recorded once. The chain is built from TRBV2 and TRBJ2-1; D is undetermined. There are 12 residues in the CDR3. V gave up 9 bases and J gave up 9 bases, with 15 bases separating them. The V gene's germline CDR1 is SNHLY and CDR2 FYNNEI. The CDR3 sequence is CARTGQYGEQFF. The CDR3 coding sequence is TGTGCCAGGACGGGCCAGTATGGTGAGCAGTTCTTC.

V is TRBV27 and J is TRBJ2-1; TRBD2 matches at 11 bases. The V segment lost 5 bases and the J segment 1 base; nucleotides outside the gene matches: 4. The CDR3 is 16 residues long. CDR1 and CDR2 from the germline V gene are MNHEY and SMNVEV (reference sequence). CDR3 protein: CASSAGTSGSYNEQFF. The CDR3 nucleotides read TGTGCCAGCAGTGCGGGGACTAGCGGTTCCTACAATGAGCAGTTCTTC.

The rearrangement links TRBV4-1 to TRBJ1-6; D unclear. CDR1 and CDR2 (germline): MGHRA, YSYEKL. Trimming took off 0 bases at V and 6 bases at J, with 6 bases between the two ends. The CDR3 has 14 residues. Here the CDR3 reads CASSQDLANSPLHF. The CDR3 bases are TGCGCCAGCAGCCAAGATCTGGCTAATTCACCCCTCCACTTT.

The chain combines TRBV7-3 with TRBJ2-7; D remains ambiguous. V was cut by 6 bases and J by 0 bases, with 12 bases left in between. CDR3 length equals 14 residues. Germline assignment: CDR1 SGHTA and CDR2 FQGTGA. The CDR3 sequence: CASSPGRSSYEQYF. The DNA for the CDR3 is TGTGCCAGCAGTCCAGGCAGATCCTCCTACGAGCAGTACTTC.

V is TRBV19 and J is TRBJ2-3; D gene unclear. With 3 bases removed from V and 0 bases from J, the gap between germline ends came to 10 bases. Germline V lookup: CDR1 LNHDA, CDR2 SQIVND (reference sequence). CDR3 length equals 15 residues. CDR3 DNA: TGTGCCAGTAGTATGCCCCCTCAAAGCACAGATACGCAGTATTTT. Translation: CASSMPPQSTDTQYF.

The chain has TRBV6-1 and TRBJ2-7; D is perhaps TRBD2 (6 bases). The CDR3 contains 14 residues. With 2 bases removed from V and 2 bases from J, the gap between germline ends came to 10 bases. Germline lookup yields CDR1 MNHNS and CDR2 SASEGT. The CDR3 nucleotides read TGTGCCAGCAGTGAAACGAGCGGGCCCTACGAGCAGTACTTC. Translation: CASSETSGPYEQYF.

The genes are TRBV5-4 and TRBJ2-7; tentatively, D is TRBD1 (6 bases). V shed 6 bases and J shed 5 bases, with 15 bases lying between them. The CDR3 extends over 13 amino acids. Germline values: CDR1 SGHNT, CDR2 YYREEE (reference sequence). CDR3 in DNA: TGTGCCAGCACCCCGGACAGCGGAAACGAGCAGTACTTC. It yields the protein CASTPDSGNEQYF.

This chain connects TRBV6-5 to TRBJ1-5, with 8 bases identical to TRBD1. Germline CDR1 MNHEY, CDR2 SVGAGI. CDR3 length equals 14 residues. Trimming cost V 5 bases and J 4 bases; bases outside gene matches: 4. Here the CDR3 DNA reads TGTGCCAGCAGTCCCCGACAGGGGAATCAGCCCCAGCATTTT. Its protein product is CASSPRQGNQPQHF.

The table lists this clone with a count of one. V usage is TRBV27 and J usage is TRBJ2-3; TRBD2 agrees at 7 bases. The CDR3 runs to 13 residues. Germline trimming cut 3 bases from V and 3 bases from J; bases unmatched to any gene: 0. Germline loops: CDR1 MNHEY, CDR2 SMNVEV (reference sequence). The CDR3 loop is CASSFGRTDTQYF. The CDR3 DNA reads TGTGCCAGCAGTTTCGGGAGGACAGATACGCAGTATTTT.

This clone showed up just once. The gene calls are TRBV7-3 and TRBJ2-1, with a possible D match to TRBD2 (5 bases). From germline, CDR1 is SGHTA and CDR2 FQGTGA. The CDR3 totals 14 residues. V was pared by 5 bases and J by 6 bases, with 14 bases between. CDR3 loop: CASSPAAASNEQFF. The DNA of the CDR3 is TGTGCCAGCAGCCCAGCGGCGGCTTCCAATGAGCAGTTCTTC.

This rearrangement joins TRBV6-1 to TRBJ2-3, with 11 positions matching TRBD2. CDR3 size: 15 residues. Germline CDR1 MNHNS, CDR2 SASEGT. V lost 5 bases and J lost 6; bases outside the gene matches: 7. The CDR3 DNA reads as TGTGCCAGCAGTACTAGCGGGGGCCCTCAGGATACGCAGTATTTT. Protein: CASSTSGGPQDTQYF.

This sequence joins TRBV7-9 and TRBJ2-1; D unresolved. Per the germline V gene, CDR1 is SEHNR and CDR2 is FQNEAQ (reference sequence). V lost 2 bases to trimming and J lost 4 bases, with 15 bases between them. CDR3 size: 16 residues. CDR3 DNA: TGTGCCAGCAGCTTATATGGCGGATACTCTTACAATGAGCAGTTCTTC. Amino acids: CASSLYGGYSYNEQFF.

The rearrangement links TRBV7-6 to TRBJ2-7; TRBD2 aligns across 9 bases. The germline V gene has CDR1 SGHVS and CDR2 FNYEAQ. The CDR3 sequence is 17 residues long. Trimming removed 2 bases from V and 2 bases from J; junction bases left unmatched: 10. Written as DNA, the CDR3 is TGTGCCAGCAGCTTACTGGTGGGCGGGGGGGGCCCCTACGAGCAGTACTTC. This sequence encodes CASSLLVGGGGPYEQYF.

The J gene is TRBJ2-7, the V gene TRBV6-1; TRBD1 is a possible D gene (5 bases). The V end was cut by 0 bases, the J end by 0 bases, with 12 bases between. The CDR3 runs to 16 residues. The V gene's germline CDR1 is MNHNS and CDR2 SASEGT. The CDR3 region is CASSEAVPDTSYEQYF. DNA of the CDR3: TGTGCCAGCAGTGAAGCGGTGCCGGACACCTCCTACGAGCAGTACTTC.

The genes are TRBV7-2 and TRBJ2-7; D is unresolved. CDR3 length equals 13 residues. Trimming left V 5 bases short and J 7 bases short, with 15 bases between. Germline-derived CDR1 and CDR2 are SGHTA and FQGNSA. CDR3 DNA: TGTGCCAGCAGCCACCCCTGGGGTAGTGAGCAGTACTTC. Residues: CASSHPWGSEQYF.

The V and J genes are TRBV6-6 and TRBJ1-2, with D uncertain. The germline gives CDR1 MNHNY, CDR2 SVGAGI (reference sequence). V lost 2 bases, J lost 3 bases, and 10 bases lay in between. The CDR3 extends over 14 amino acids. The CDR3 sequence is CASSYGLKDYGYTF. In DNA, the CDR3 is TGTGCCAGCAGTTACGGCCTCAAGGACTATGGCTACACCTTC.